What follows are 22 T cell receptor beta chains derived from one specimen sequenced in a study of T cell responses to AZD1222 COVID-19 vaccine. Sequenced by immunoSEQ multiplex PCR; TCRdb stores in-frame clones only, minus some. The sample contains around 86,000 clones, 85% to 90% of which appear only once. The specimen comprised peripheral blood, sampled on day 0 of AZD1222 vaccination. The receptors originated from an adult in good health.

The rearrangement uses TRBV13 and TRBJ1-3; D ambiguous. The CDR3 loop spans 15 amino acids. From germline, CDR1 is PRHDT and CDR2 FYEKMQ (reference sequence). V dropped 1 base and J dropped 5 bases, with 12 bases sitting between them. CDR3 amino acids: CASSLDRGRRNTIYF. The DNA for the CDR3 is TGTGCCAGCAGCTTAGATCGGGGTCGGAGAAACACCATATATTTT.

The rearrangement links TRBV19 to TRBJ2-2; D is uncertain. The CDR3 has 13 residues. V gave up 3 bases and J gave up 4 bases, with 6 bases separating them. CDR1 and CDR2 from the germline V gene are LNHDA and SQIVND (reference sequence). The CDR3 nucleotides are TGTGCCAGTAGTATGAAGCCCACCGGGGAGCTGTTTTTT. It is translated as CASSMKPTGELFF.

The V and J genes are TRBV4-3 and TRBJ2-2; D may match TRBD1 or TRBD2 (5 bases each). The V gene's germline CDR1 is LGHNA and CDR2 YSLEER. V dropped 0 bases and J dropped 6 bases, with 11 bases sitting between them. The CDR3 has 15 residues. CDR3 bases: TGCGCCAGCAGCCAAGAGGGACCCGGCGCCGGGGAGCTGTTTTTT. Protein: CASSQEGPGAGELFF.

The genes are TRBV11-2 and TRBJ1-2; D remains unclear. The CDR3 runs to 14 residues. CDR1 and CDR2 (germline): SGHAT, FQNNGV. The germline V and J ends were trimmed by 5 bases and 0 bases, with 10 bases remaining between them. The CDR3 DNA follows: TGTGCCAGCAGCCCGGTCCCGGCTAACTATGGCTACACCTTC. Amino acids: CASSPVPANYGYTF.

The chain links TRBV19 to TRBJ1-4; tentatively, D is TRBD1 (5 bases). This CDR3 is 13 amino acids long. Germline V gene data show CDR1 as LNHDA and CDR2 as SQIVND (reference sequence). V shed 7 bases and J shed 8 bases, with 14 bases lying between them. The CDR3: CASMLAGREKLFF. In DNA form, the CDR3 reads TGTGCCAGTATGTTAGCAGGGAGGGAAAAACTGTTTTTT.

Sample share makes this clone medium-sized. V gene TRBV4-3 combines with J gene TRBJ1-3, with D maybe TRBD1 (5 bases). Germline CDR1 reads LGHNA; CDR2 reads YSLEER. Trimming removed 0 bases from V and 0 bases from J, with 12 bases in between. CDR3 size: 17 residues. In nucleotides, the CDR3 is TGCGCCAGCAGCCAAGATGGGACGGGAGACTCTGGAAACACCATATATTTT. This translates into CASSQDGTGDSGNTIYF.

This rearrangement joins TRBV19 to TRBJ1-5; no reliable D call. V dropped 3 bases and J dropped 6 bases, with 9 bases sitting between them. Germline V lookup: CDR1 LNHDA, CDR2 SQIVND (reference sequence). The CDR3 length is 13 residues. CDR3 DNA sequence: TGTGCCAGTAGTATTGCAGAAACTCAGCCCCAGCATTTT. The encoded protein is CASSIAETQPQHF.

The V and J genes are TRBV5-1 and TRBJ1-5; unclear D gene. The V end lost 4 bases, the J end lost 3 bases, and 17 bases lay between the germline ends. Germline loops: CDR1 SGHRS, CDR2 YFSETQ. The CDR3 covers 16 residues. The CDR3 protein is CASSPQPLQDNQPQHF. CDR3 nucleotide sequence: TGCGCCAGCAGCCCGCAACCCCTACAAGACAATCAGCCCCAGCATTTT.

The chain carries TRBV7-6 and TRBJ1-1; D ambiguous. Trimming removed 1 base at V and 7 bases at J, with 4 bases between. There are 11 residues in the CDR3. The germline V gene encodes CDR1 SGHVS and CDR2 FNYEAQ. The CDR3 sequence: CASSLVYEAFF. CDR3 bases: TGTGCCAGCAGCTTAGTCTATGAAGCTTTCTTT.

The J gene is TRBJ1-2, the V gene TRBV7-8, with a possible D match to TRBD1 (6 bases). CDR3 size: 12 residues. Trimming stripped 3 bases from V and 4 bases from J, with 6 bases between. Germline CDR1 is SGHVS and CDR2 is FQNEAQ. CDR3 protein: CASSLTGYGYTF. CDR3 nucleotide sequence: TGTGCCAGCAGCTTGACAGGCTATGGCTACACCTTC.

This rearrangement joins TRBV27 to TRBJ1-5, with 8 bases fitting TRBD1. The CDR3 spans 13 residues. In germline, CDR1 is MNHEY, CDR2 SMNVEV (reference sequence). CDR3 DNA sequence: TGTGTCAGTCGGGGACAGGTCAATCAGCCCCAGCATTTT. Translated: CVSRGQVNQPQHF.

The chain recombines TRBV7-2 with TRBJ2-5; possibly TRBD1 for D (5 bases). Germline-derived CDR1 and CDR2 are SGHTA and FQGNSA. The CDR3 consists of 14 residues. V lost 3 bases and J 1 base, leaving 9 bases between the germline ends. The CDR3 reads CASSFNQGQETQYF. CDR3 nucleotide sequence: TGTGCCAGCAGCTTTAATCAGGGCCAAGAGACCCAGTACTTC.

The gene calls are TRBV25-1 and TRBJ2-5; either TRBD1 or TRBD2 may supply D (5 bases each). The germline V gene has CDR1 MGHDK and CDR2 SYGVNS. The CDR3 extends over 13 amino acids. V was shortened by 4 bases and J by 1 base, with 7 bases between the two germline ends. CDR3 loop: CASSAGPQETQYF. CDR3 DNA sequence: TGTGCCAGCAGTGCGGGACCCCAAGAGACCCAGTACTTC. Supplemented by reference TRBV25-1 and TRBJ2-5, the full variable domain reads EADIYQTPRYLVIGTGKKITLECSQTMGHDKMYWYQQDPGMELHLIHYSYGVNSTEKGDLSSESTVSRIRTEHFPLTLESARPSHTSQYLCASSAGPQETQYFGPGTRLLVL.

This clone occurred once. CDR3 in amino acids: CASSQDENQPQHF. In nucleotides, the CDR3 is TGCGCCAGCAGCCAAGACGAGAATCAGCCCCAGCATTTT. This rearrangement joins TRBV4-3 to TRBJ1-5; D is ambiguous. The germline V and J ends were trimmed by 0 bases and 4 bases, with 4 bases remaining between them. Germline loops: CDR1 LGHNA, CDR2 YSLEER. The CDR3 runs 13 residues.

Comment on this clone: Different DNA sequences within this sample yield the same CDR3. The chain joins TRBV9 to TRBJ1-5, with 11 bases matching TRBD1. V was pared by 0 bases and J by 6 bases, with 2 bases of the junction left unmatched. In germline, CDR1 is SGDLS, CDR2 YYNGEE. The CDR3 spans 15 residues. CDR3 residues: CASSVGGTGGQPQHF. The CDR3 bases are TGTGCCAGCAGCGTAGGAGGGACAGGGGGTCAGCCCCAGCATTTT.

The genes are TRBV6-2 or TRBV6-3 and TRBJ2-5; 12 bases line up with TRBD2. The germline V gene encodes CDR1 MNHEY and CDR2 SVGEGT. The CDR3 loop spans 18 amino acids. With 6 bases clipped from V and 2 bases from J, the junction kept 13 bases outside the gene matches. DNA of the CDR3: TGTGCCAGCAGCGGACTAGCGGGGATAAAAGCGTTACAAGAGACCCAGTACTTC. Translated: CASSGLAGIKALQETQYF.

The rearrangement uses TRBV7-2 and TRBJ1-5, with D unclear. V lost 6 bases and J 4 bases, leaving 13 bases between the germline ends. The germline V gene has CDR1 SGHTA and CDR2 FQGNSA. This CDR3 comprises 14 residues. The CDR3 DNA is TGTGCCAGCAGTTTGACTCTGGGGAATCAGCCCCAGCATTTT. It is translated as CASSLTLGNQPQHF.

The chain is built from TRBV7-9 and TRBJ1-2; D uncertain. The length of the CDR3 is 14 residues. Trimming removed 5 bases at V and 7 bases at J, with 17 bases between. Germline lookup yields CDR1 SEHNR and CDR2 FQNEAQ (reference sequence). CDR3 region: CASSVGSGLGGYTF. DNA for the CDR3: TGTGCCAGCAGCGTTGGGTCGGGATTGGGTGGCTACACCTTC. The variable domain in full, with the rest retrieved from reference TRBV7-9 and TRBJ1-2, is DTGVSQNPRHKITKRGQNVTFRCDPISEHNRLYWYRQTLGQGPEFLTYFQNEAQLEKSRLLSDRFSAERPKGSFSTLEIQRTEQGDSAMYLCASSVGSGLGGYTFGSGTRLTVV.

The CDR3 nucleotides read TGTGCCAGCAGCGTAGCTACAGACAGCTTCTTCAACTATGGCTACACCTTC. Its translation is CASSVATDSFFNYGYTF. This sequence joins TRBV9 and TRBJ1-2; possibly TRBD1 for D (5 bases). The ends were cut back, 0 bases at V and 2 bases at J, with 17 bases in the middle. Germline V CDR1 and CDR2: SGDLS, YYNGEE. CDR3 length: 17 residues.

The chain joins TRBV7-2 to TRBJ2-7; D gene unclear. This CDR3 is 15 amino acids long. V was pared by 1 base and J by 0 bases, with 10 bases between. Per germline, CDR1 SGHTA and CDR2 FQGNSA. CDR3 DNA: TGTGCCAGCAGCTTAGATGCGACGAGCTCCTACGAGCAGTACTTC. It translates to CASSLDATSSYEQYF.

The chain carries TRBV5-4 and TRBJ2-5; 7 bases are shared with TRBD2. Germline CDR1 and CDR2: SGHNT and YYREEE (reference sequence). This CDR3 has 17 residues. V lost 1 base and J lost 5; bases outside the gene matches: 14. CDR3 sequence: CASSLSPQRGMKETQYF. Here the CDR3 DNA reads TGTGCCAGCAGCTTGTCCCCCCAGCGGGGCATGAAGGAGACCCAGTACTTC. Together with reference TRBV5-4 and TRBJ2-5, the CDR3 gives the full variable domain: ETGVTQSPTHLIKTRGQQVTLRCSSQSGHNTVSWYQQALGQGPQFIFQYYREEENGRGNFPPRFSGLQFPNYSSELNVNALELDDSALYLCASSLSPQRGMKETQYFGPGTRLLVL.

The V call is TRBV5-4, the J call TRBJ2-5; 13 nucleotides match TRBD2. The V gene end was trimmed by 3 bases and the J gene end by 7 bases; junction bases not matched to a gene: 6. The CDR3 runs 15 residues. Looked up from germline, CDR1 is SGHNT and CDR2 is YYREEE (reference sequence). CDR3 in amino acids: CASSYTSGGEGTQYF. CDR3 in DNA: TGTGCCAGCAGCTATACTAGCGGGGGGGAGGGGACCCAGTACTTC.